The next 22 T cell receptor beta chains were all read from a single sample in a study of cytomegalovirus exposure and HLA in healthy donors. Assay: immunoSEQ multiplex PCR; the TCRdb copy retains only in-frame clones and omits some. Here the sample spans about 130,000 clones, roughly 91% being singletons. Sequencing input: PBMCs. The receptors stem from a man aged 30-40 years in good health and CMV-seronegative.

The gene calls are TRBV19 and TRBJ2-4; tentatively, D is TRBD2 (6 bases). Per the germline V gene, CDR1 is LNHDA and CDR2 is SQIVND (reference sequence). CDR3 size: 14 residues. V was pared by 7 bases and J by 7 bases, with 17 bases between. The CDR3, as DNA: TGTGCCAGTACGAAATTTGGCGCGGGGAACATTCAGTACTTC. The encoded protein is CASTKFGAGNIQYF.

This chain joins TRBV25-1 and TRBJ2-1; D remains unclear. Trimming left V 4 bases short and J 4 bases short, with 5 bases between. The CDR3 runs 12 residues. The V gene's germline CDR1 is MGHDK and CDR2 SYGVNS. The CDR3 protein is CASSGTYNEQFF. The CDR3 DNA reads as TGTGCCAGCAGTGGAACATACAATGAGCAGTTCTTC.

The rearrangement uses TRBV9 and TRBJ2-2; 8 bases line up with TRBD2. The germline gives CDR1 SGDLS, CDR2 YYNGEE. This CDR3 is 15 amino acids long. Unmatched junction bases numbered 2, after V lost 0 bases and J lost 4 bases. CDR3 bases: TGTGCCAGCAGCGTAGGCGGGGGGCTCACCGGGGAGCTGTTTTTT. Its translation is CASSVGGGLTGELFF.

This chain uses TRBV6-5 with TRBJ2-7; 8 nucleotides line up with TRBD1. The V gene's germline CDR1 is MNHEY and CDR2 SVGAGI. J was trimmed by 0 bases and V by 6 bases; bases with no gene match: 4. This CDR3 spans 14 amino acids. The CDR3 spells CASRFDRGSYEQYF. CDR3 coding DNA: TGTGCCAGCAGGTTTGACAGGGGCTCCTACGAGCAGTACTTC.

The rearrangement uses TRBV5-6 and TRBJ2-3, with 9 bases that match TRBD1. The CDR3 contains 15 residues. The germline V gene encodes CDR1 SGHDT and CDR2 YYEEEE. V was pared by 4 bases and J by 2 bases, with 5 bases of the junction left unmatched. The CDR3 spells CASSPGQGYTDTQYF. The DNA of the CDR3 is TGTGCCAGCAGCCCGGGACAGGGCTACACAGATACGCAGTATTTT. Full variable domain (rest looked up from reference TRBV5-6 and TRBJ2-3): DAGVTQSPTHLIKTRGQQVTLRCSPKSGHDTVSWYQQALGQGPQFIFQYYEEEERQRGNFPDRFSGHQFPNYSSELNVNALLLGDSALYLCASSPGQGYTDTQYFGPGTRLTVL.

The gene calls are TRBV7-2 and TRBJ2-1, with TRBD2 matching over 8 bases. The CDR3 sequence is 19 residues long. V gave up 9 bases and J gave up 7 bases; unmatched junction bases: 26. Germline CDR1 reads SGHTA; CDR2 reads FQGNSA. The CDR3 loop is CASQPGLGFGLGDPNEQFF. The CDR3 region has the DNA TGTGCCAGTCAGCCGGGACTAGGGTTTGGTCTGGGGGACCCAAATGAGCAGTTCTTC.

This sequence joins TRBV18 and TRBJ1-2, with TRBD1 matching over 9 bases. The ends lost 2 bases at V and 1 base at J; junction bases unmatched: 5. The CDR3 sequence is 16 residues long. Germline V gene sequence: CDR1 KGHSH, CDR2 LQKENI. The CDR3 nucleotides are TGTGCCAGCTCACCAGTCCGGGACAGGGATAACTATGGCTACACCTTC. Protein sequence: CASSPVRDRDNYGYTF.

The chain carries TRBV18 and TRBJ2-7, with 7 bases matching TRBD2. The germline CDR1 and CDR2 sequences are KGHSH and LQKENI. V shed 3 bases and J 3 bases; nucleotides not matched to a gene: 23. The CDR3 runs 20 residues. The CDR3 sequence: CASSPFSPPRVLGDYYEQYF. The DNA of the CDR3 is TGTGCCAGCTCACCGTTTAGCCCCCCTCGTGTCCTGGGGGACTACTACGAGCAGTACTTC.

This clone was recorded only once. The CDR3 DNA reads TGTGCCAGCAGCTCCCCGCCAAGCGGGACCCAGTACTTC. Its translation: CASSSPPSGTQYF. The gene calls are TRBV7-2 and TRBJ2-5; D is perhaps TRBD2 (5 bases). Trimming shortened V by 4 bases and J by 7 bases, and 13 bases separated the two germline ends. The CDR3 is 13 amino acids. The V gene's germline CDR1 is SGHTA and CDR2 FQGNSA.

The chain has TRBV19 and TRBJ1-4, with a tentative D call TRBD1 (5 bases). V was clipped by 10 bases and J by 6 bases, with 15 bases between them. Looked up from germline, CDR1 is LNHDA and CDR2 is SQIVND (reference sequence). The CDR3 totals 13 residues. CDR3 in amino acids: CATGDFLDEKLFF. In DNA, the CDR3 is TGTGCCACGGGGGACTTCCTGGATGAAAAACTGTTTTTT.

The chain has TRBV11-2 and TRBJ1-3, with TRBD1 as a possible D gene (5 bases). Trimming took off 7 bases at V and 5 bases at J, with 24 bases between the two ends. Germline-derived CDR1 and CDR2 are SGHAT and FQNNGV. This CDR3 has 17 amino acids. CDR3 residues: CASTLERFGGYRNTIYF. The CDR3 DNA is TGTGCCAGCACCCTAGAGAGGTTCGGGGGGTATAGAAACACCATATATTTT.

The CDR3 DNA is TGTGCCATCAGTGAGCCCGCCCAGAGGTCTGGAAACACCATATATTTT. Translating it yields CAISEPAQRSGNTIYF. V is TRBV10-3 and J is TRBJ1-3; D gene ambiguous. The germline gives CDR1 ENHRY, CDR2 SYGVKD. Trimming pared 2 bases from V and 1 base from J, leaving 12 bases between. CDR3 size: 16 residues.

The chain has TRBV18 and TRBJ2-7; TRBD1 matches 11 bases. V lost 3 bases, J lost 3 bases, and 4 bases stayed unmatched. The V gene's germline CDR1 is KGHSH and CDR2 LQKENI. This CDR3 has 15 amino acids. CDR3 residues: CASSPTGTGGYEQYF. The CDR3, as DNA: TGTGCCAGCTCACCCACCGGGACAGGGGGCTACGAGCAGTACTTC.

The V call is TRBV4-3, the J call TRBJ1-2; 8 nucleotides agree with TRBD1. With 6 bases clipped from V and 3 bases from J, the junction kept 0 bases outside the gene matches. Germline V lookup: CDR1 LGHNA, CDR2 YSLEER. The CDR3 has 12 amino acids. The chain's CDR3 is CASRQGDYGYTF. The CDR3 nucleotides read TGCGCCAGCAGACAGGGGGACTATGGCTACACCTTC.

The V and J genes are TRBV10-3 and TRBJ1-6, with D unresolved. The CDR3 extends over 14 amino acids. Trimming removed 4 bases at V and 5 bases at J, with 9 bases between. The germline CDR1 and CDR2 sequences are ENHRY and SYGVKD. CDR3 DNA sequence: TGTGCCATCAGTGGAAGGGAGAATAATTCACCCCTCCACTTT. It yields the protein CAISGRENNSPLHF.

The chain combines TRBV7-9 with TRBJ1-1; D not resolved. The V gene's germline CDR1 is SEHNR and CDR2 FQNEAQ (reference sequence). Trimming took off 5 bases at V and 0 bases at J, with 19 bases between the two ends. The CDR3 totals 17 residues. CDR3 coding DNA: TGTGCCAGCAGCCGCACACAATCGCGAGGCATGAACACTGAAGCTTTCTTT. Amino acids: CASSRTQSRGMNTEAFF.

CDR3 coding DNA: TGTGCCAGCAGCTTGACAGCAATGAACACTGAAGCTTTCTTT. Translated, it gives CASSLTAMNTEAFF. This sequence joins TRBV7-9 and TRBJ1-1; TRBD1 is a possible D gene (5 bases). Looked up from germline, CDR1 is SEHNR and CDR2 is FQNEAQ (reference sequence). This CDR3 is 14 amino acids long. Trimming pared 3 bases from V and 0 bases from J, leaving 8 bases between.

In DNA form, the CDR3 reads TGTGCCAGCAGCTTAGGGCCAGGGGTCAGGAACACTGAAGCTTTCTTT. This translates into CASSLGPGVRNTEAFF. This sequence joins TRBV7-2 and TRBJ1-1, with D possibly TRBD1 on 6 matching bases. Germline assignment: CDR1 SGHTA and CDR2 FQGNSA. The CDR3 has 16 residues. V lost 1 base to trimming and J lost 1 base, with 13 bases between them.

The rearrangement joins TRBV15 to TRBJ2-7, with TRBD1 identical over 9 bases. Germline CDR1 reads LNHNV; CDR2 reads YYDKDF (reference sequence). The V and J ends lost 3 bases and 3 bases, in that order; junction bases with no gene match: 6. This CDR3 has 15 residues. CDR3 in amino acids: CATSSPRTGVYEQYF. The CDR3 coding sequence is TGTGCCACCAGCAGCCCGAGGACAGGGGTCTACGAGCAGTACTTC. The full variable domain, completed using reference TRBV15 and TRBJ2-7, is DAMVIQNPRYQVTQFGKPVTLSCSQTLNHNVMYWYQQKSSQAPKLLFHYYDKDFNNEADTPDNFQSRRPNTSFCFLDIRSPGLGDTAMYLCATSSPRTGVYEQYFGPGTRLTVT.

The CDR3 is CASSLSAESPSSYNEQFF. Here the CDR3 DNA reads TGTGCCAGCAGTTTATCGGCAGAATCCCCTAGCTCCTACAATGAGCAGTTCTTC. This chain uses TRBV27 with TRBJ2-1; the D is unclear. CDR3 length: 18 residues. V was shortened by 0 bases and J by 0 bases, with 15 bases between the two germline ends. Germline assignment: CDR1 MNHEY and CDR2 SMNVEV (reference sequence).

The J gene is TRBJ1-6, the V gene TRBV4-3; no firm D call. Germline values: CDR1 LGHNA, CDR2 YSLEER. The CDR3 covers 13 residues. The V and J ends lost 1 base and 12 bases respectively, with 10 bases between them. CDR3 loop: CASSQVPSGPLHF. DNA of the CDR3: TGCGCCAGCAGCCAAGTCCCTAGCGGACCCCTCCACTTT.

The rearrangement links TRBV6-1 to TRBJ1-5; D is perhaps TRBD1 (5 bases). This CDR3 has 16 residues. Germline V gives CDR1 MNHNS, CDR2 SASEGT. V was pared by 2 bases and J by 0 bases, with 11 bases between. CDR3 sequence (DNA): TGTGCCAGCAGTGAATGGACATCTTCTAGCAATCAGCCCCAGCATTTT. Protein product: CASSEWTSSSNQPQHF.